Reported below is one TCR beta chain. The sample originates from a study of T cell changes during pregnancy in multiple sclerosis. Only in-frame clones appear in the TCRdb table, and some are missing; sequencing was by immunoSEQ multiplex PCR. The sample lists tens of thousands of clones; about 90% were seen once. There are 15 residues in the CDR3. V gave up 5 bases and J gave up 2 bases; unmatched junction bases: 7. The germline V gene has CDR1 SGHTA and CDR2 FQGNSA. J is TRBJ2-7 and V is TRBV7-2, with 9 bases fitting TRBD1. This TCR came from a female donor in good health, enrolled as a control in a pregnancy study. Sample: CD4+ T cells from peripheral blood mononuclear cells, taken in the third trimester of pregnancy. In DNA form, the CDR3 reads TGTGCCAGCAGCAGACAGGGGGGCTCCCCCTACGAGCAGTACTTC. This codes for CASSRQGGSPYEQYF.